The 30 T cell receptor beta chains below all came from one sample that was sequenced in a study of CD8 T cells in ankylosing spondylitis. MiXCR, applied by TCRdb to the 5' RACE reads, yields one record per CDR3 protein. Of some 220,000 distinct CDR3 sequences listed, more than 9% are singletons. The specimen was blood, either unsorted or a sorted T cell fraction (not recorded which). All receptors derive from a male donor with ankylosing spondylitis or in good health (not recorded which).

At least ten counts were recorded for this clonotype. V is TRBV15 and J is TRBJ2-7; D perhaps matches TRBD1 (5 bases). Deletions cut 0 bases from V and 0 bases from J, with 12 bases between. Germline lookup yields CDR1 LNHNV and CDR2 YYDKDF (reference sequence). There are 16 residues in the CDR3. As DNA, the CDR3 is TGTGCCACCAGCAGAGATTTTCCCCAGGGCTCCTACGAGCAGTACTTC. The encoded protein is CATSRDFPQGSYEQYF.

This clonotype was counted ten times or more. The V call is TRBV12-3 or TRBV12-4, the J call TRBJ1-4, with D hard to call. Trimming cost V 6 bases and J 8 bases, with 19 bases left between them. CDR3 length equals 15 residues. CDR3 coding DNA: TGTGCCAGCAGGCCCAGGACGGGCCCCTCCGAAAAACTGTTTTTT. This codes for CASRPRTGPSEKLFF.

The sample holds many counts of this clonotype. The chain recombines TRBV20-1 with TRBJ2-3; 9 positions match TRBD2. This CDR3 contains 14 residues. Per germline, CDR1 DFQATT and CDR2 SNEGSKA (reference sequence). The ends lost 7 bases at V and 1 base at J; junction bases unmatched: 6. CDR3 loop: CSEPGLAGTDTQYF. CDR3 sequence (DNA): TGCAGTGAACCGGGACTAGCAGGCACAGATACGCAGTATTTT.

This clonotype was picked up many times. The chain joins TRBV7-6 to TRBJ2-2, with D possibly matching TRBD2 (6 bases). The V end lost 1 base, the J end lost 4 bases, and 10 bases lay between the germline ends. Germline CDR1 SGHVS, CDR2 FNYEAQ. The CDR3 has 15 amino acids. CDR3: CASSLVPGVTGELFF. The DNA of the CDR3 is TGTGCCAGCAGCTTAGTTCCGGGGGTCACCGGGGAGCTGTTTTTT.

V and J are TRBV20-1 and TRBJ1-5; D uncertain. V was trimmed by 4 bases and J by 3 bases, leaving 10 bases between them. CDR3 length: 13 amino acids. Germline CDR1 DFQATT, CDR2 SNEGSKA (reference sequence). CDR3 bases: TGCAGTGCTATCCGGGAGGTCAATCAGCCCCAGCATTTT. It is translated as CSAIREVNQPQHF.

This clonotype was observed at least ten times. The chain recombines TRBV13 with TRBJ2-3, with D unclear. CDR1 is PRHDT and CDR2 is FYEKMQ in the germline V gene (reference sequence). The CDR3 totals 14 residues. Trimming removed 3 bases from V and 2 bases from J, with 9 bases in between. CDR3: CASSFRLITDTQYF. In nucleotides, the CDR3 is TGTGCCAGCAGCTTTCGACTGATCACAGATACGCAGTATTTT.

This clonotype was seen ten or more times. J is TRBJ2-7 and V is TRBV5-1; tentative D call: TRBD1 (6 bases). Germline CDR1 SGHRS, CDR2 YFSETQ. This CDR3 comprises 13 residues. V lost 6 bases, J lost 6 bases, and 16 bases lay in between. The CDR3 DNA follows: TGCGCCAGCAACGCACAACAGGGTTCCGAGCAGTACTTC. It codes for CASNAQQGSEQYF.

The chain has TRBV2 and TRBJ2-7; no clear D. Trimming took 1 base from V and 4 from J, leaving 11 bases between them. CDR3 length: 14 residues. CDR1 SNHLY and CDR2 FYNNEI come from the germline V gene. The CDR3 sequence: CASSEELGLYEQYF. The CDR3 nucleotides read TGTGCCAGCAGTGAAGAATTGGGGTTATACGAGCAGTACTTC.

This clonotype was observed at least ten times. This chain links TRBV5-1 with TRBJ2-7, with 8 bases identical to TRBD2. Losses at the gene ends were 3 bases for V and 4 bases for J; bases not matched to a gene: 12. This CDR3 has 16 residues. Looked up from germline, CDR1 is SGHRS and CDR2 is YFSETQ. The CDR3 nucleotides read TGCGCCAGCAGCTCCCTATCTAGCGGGCCGGTGTACGAGCAGTACTTC. It encodes CASSSLSSGPVYEQYF.

This clonotype was observed many times. The V and J genes are TRBV25-1 and TRBJ1-4; D is uncertain. Germline assignment: CDR1 MGHDK and CDR2 SYGVNS. V dropped 6 bases and J dropped 7 bases, with 12 bases sitting between them. This CDR3 spans 13 amino acids. The CDR3 sequence: CASRGPRREKLFF. Here the CDR3 DNA reads TGTGCCAGCAGAGGTCCGAGACGTGAAAAACTGTTTTTT.

This clonotype was seen repeatedly, ten times or more. The chain uses TRBV5-1 and TRBJ2-1, with 9 nucleotides matching TRBD2. Germline lookup yields CDR1 SGHRS and CDR2 YFSETQ. V was pared by 4 bases and J by 4 bases, with 6 bases of the junction left unmatched. There are 15 residues in the CDR3. The CDR3 coding sequence is TGCGCCAGCAGCGACGAGACTAGCGGATACAATGAGCAGTTCTTC. Protein sequence: CASSDETSGYNEQFF.

This clonotype has ten or more counts. V gene TRBV29-1 combines with J gene TRBJ2-3; D is possibly TRBD2 (6 bases). The CDR3 consists of 14 residues. Trimming stripped 3 bases from V and 11 bases from J, with 21 bases between. From germline, CDR1 is SQVTM and CDR2 ANQGSEA. CDR3 bases: TGCAGCGTTGACATCGGGACTCCACAGGTTGTGCAGTATTTT. As protein: CSVDIGTPQVVQYF.

Ten or more counts support this clonotype. V gene TRBV5-1 combines with J gene TRBJ2-3; TRBD2 matches at 8 bases. This CDR3 region has 15 residues. V lost 2 bases, J lost 2 bases, and 4 bases stayed unmatched. Germline CDR1 and CDR2: SGHRS and YFSETQ. CDR3 in amino acids: CASSFGGADTDTQYF. CDR3 DNA sequence: TGCGCCAGCAGCTTCGGGGGGGCCGACACAGATACGCAGTATTTT.

This chain joins TRBV19 and TRBJ2-1; D is uncertain. The V end lost 2 bases, the J end lost 4 bases, and 12 bases lay between the germline ends. CDR3 length: 15 residues. Germline CDR1 and CDR2: LNHDA and SQIVND (reference sequence). The CDR3 spells CASSISARIYNEQFF. CDR3 in DNA: TGTGCCAGTAGTATATCCGCGAGGATTTACAATGAGCAGTTCTTC.

V and J are TRBV7-9 and TRBJ1-1; D is unclear. Germline lookup yields CDR1 SEHNR and CDR2 FQNEAQ (reference sequence). The CDR3 spans 12 residues. Trimming took off 5 bases at V and 5 bases at J, with 9 bases between the two ends. The CDR3 coding sequence is TGTGCCAGCAGCGTTATGACTACTGAAGCTTTCTTT. Protein: CASSVMTTEAFF. The variable domain in full, completed from reference TRBV7-9 and TRBJ1-1, reads DTGVSQNPRHKITKRGQNVTFRCDPISEHNRLYWYRQTLGQGPEFLTYFQNEAQLEKSRLLSDRFSAERPKGSFSTLEIQRTEQGDSAMYLCASSVMTTEAFFGQGTRLTVV.

This clonotype occurred many times. This rearrangement joins TRBV3-1 to TRBJ2-3; TRBD2 aligns across 8 bases. CDR3 length: 20 residues. Germline loops: CDR1 LGHDT, CDR2 YNNKEL (reference sequence). With 1 base clipped from V and 0 bases from J, the junction kept 15 bases outside the gene matches. In DNA form, the CDR3 reads TGTGCCAGCAGCCAAGCGCAGCGGGGGCCCCGAGGTGCTAGCACAGATACGCAGTATTTT. This codes for CASSQAQRGPRGASTDTQYF.

This clonotype was recorded many times. V gene TRBV5-1 combines with J gene TRBJ1-4; 7 nucleotides match TRBD1. V shed 3 bases and J 12 bases; nucleotides not matched to a gene: 14. This CDR3 is 15 amino acids long. In germline, CDR1 is SGHRS, CDR2 YFSETQ. This CDR3 is CASSSTQGRGIQLFF. CDR3 DNA sequence: TGCGCCAGCAGCTCCACACAGGGGAGGGGGATACAACTGTTTTTT.

In this sample, this clonotype turned up many times. The chain links TRBV4-2 to TRBJ2-1; D assignment may be TRBD1 or TRBD2 (5 bases each). V dropped 0 bases and J dropped 9 bases, with 18 bases sitting between them. This CDR3 contains 16 residues. In germline, CDR1 is LGHNA, CDR2 YNFKEQ. DNA for the CDR3: TGTGCCAGCAGCCAAGATGATGGGGCCGCGGAGGCTGAGCAGTTCTTC. This translates into CASSQDDGAAEAEQFF.

This clonotype was recorded at least ten times. The chain employs TRBV12-3 or TRBV12-4 and TRBJ1-1; 7 nucleotides line up with TRBD1. V shed 8 bases and J 1 base; nucleotides not matched to a gene: 4. The CDR3 loop spans 13 amino acids. In DNA form, the CDR3 reads TGTGCCAGCCGACAGGGATCGAACACTGAAGCTTTCTTT. This sequence encodes CASRQGSNTEAFF.

At least ten counts were recorded for this clonotype. This chain uses TRBV28 with TRBJ1-4; TRBD1 matches at 8 bases. The J segment lost 6 bases and the V segment lost 7 bases, leaving 7 bases of the junction unmatched. CDR1 and CDR2 (germline): MDHEN, SYDVKM. This CDR3 region has 14 residues. The CDR3 DNA follows: TGTGCCAGCACTCGGGACAGGAGGGATGAAAAACTGTTTTTT. Protein: CASTRDRRDEKLFF.

At least ten counts were recorded for this clonotype. The chain is built from TRBV5-1 and TRBJ2-1; D call uncertain. CDR3 length equals 16 residues. Trimming took off 1 base at V and 0 bases at J, with 11 bases between the two ends. CDR1 and CDR2 from the germline V gene are SGHRS and YFSETQ. The CDR3 region is CASSLNSAASYNEQFF. CDR3 nucleotides: TGCGCCAGCAGCTTGAATTCTGCGGCCTCCTACAATGAGCAGTTCTTC. The full variable domain, its missing parts supplied by reference TRBV5-1 and TRBJ2-1, is KAGVTQTPRYLIKTRGQQVTLSCSPISGHRSVSWYQQTPGQGLQFLFEYFSETQRNKGNFPGRFSGRQFSNSRSEMNVSTLELGDSALYLCASSLNSAASYNEQFFGPGTRLTVL.

This clonotype was recorded many times. The rearrangement joins TRBV5-1 to TRBJ1-1; possibly TRBD1 for D (5 bases). This CDR3 has 14 amino acids. Germline V CDR1 and CDR2: SGHRS, YFSETQ. V dropped 3 bases and J dropped 6 bases, with 15 bases sitting between them. CDR3 sequence (DNA): TGCGCCAGCAGCTGGGGGGACGGCCGCCCTGAAGCTTTCTTT. Encoded protein: CASSWGDGRPEAFF. Using reference TRBV5-1 and TRBJ1-1 for the parts outside the CDR3, the full variable domain is KAGVTQTPRYLIKTRGQQVTLSCSPISGHRSVSWYQQTPGQGLQFLFEYFSETQRNKGNFPGRFSGRQFSNSRSEMNVSTLELGDSALYLCASSWGDGRPEAFFGQGTRLTVV.

This clonotype occurred many times. The rearrangement joins TRBV12-3 or TRBV12-4 to TRBJ1-1; no reliable D call. This CDR3 comprises 13 residues. Trimming removed 3 bases at V and 7 bases at J, with 12 bases between. The CDR3 sequence: CASSFGSFGEAFF. The DNA of the CDR3 is TGTGCCAGCAGTTTTGGGTCCTTCGGTGAAGCTTTCTTT.

The J gene is TRBJ1-4, the V gene TRBV10-2, with D possibly matching TRBD1 (5 bases). The CDR3 length is 14 residues. Per germline, CDR1 WSHSY and CDR2 SAAADI. Trimming took off 2 bases at V and 10 bases at J, with 14 bases between the two ends. CDR3 sequence: CASSEQGSGGKLFF. In DNA, the CDR3 is TGCGCCAGCAGTGAGCAGGGATCGGGGGGAAAACTGTTTTTT.

This clonotype was seen many times. V usage is TRBV25-1 and J usage is TRBJ2-3, with 9 bases that match TRBD1. This CDR3 has 13 residues. Germline trimming cut 6 bases from V and 3 bases from J; bases unmatched to any gene: 1. The germline gives CDR1 MGHDK, CDR2 SYGVNS. The CDR3 loop reads CASRGTGTDTQYF. CDR3 DNA sequence: TGTGCCAGCAGGGGGACAGGGACAGATACGCAGTATTTT.

This clonotype was seen at least ten times. The chain couples TRBV5-1 to TRBJ2-1; perhaps TRBD1 as D (5 bases). This CDR3 contains 17 residues. The V gene's germline CDR1 is SGHRS and CDR2 YFSETQ. Trimming removed 0 bases from V and 4 bases from J, with 17 bases in between. The CDR3 bases are TGCGCCAGCAGCTTGGGGTCACAGGCCCACCTTTACAATGAGCAGTTCTTC. This codes for CASSLGSQAHLYNEQFF. Full variable domain (rest looked up from reference TRBV5-1 and TRBJ2-1): KAGVTQTPRYLIKTRGQQVTLSCSPISGHRSVSWYQQTPGQGLQFLFEYFSETQRNKGNFPGRFSGRQFSNSRSEMNVSTLELGDSALYLCASSLGSQAHLYNEQFFGPGTRLTVL.

The table lists this clonotype with many counts. The rearrangement uses TRBV6-5 and TRBJ1-5; the match to TRBD1 covers 10 bases. The V segment lost 4 bases and the J segment 6 bases; nucleotides outside the gene matches: 9. Germline CDR1 MNHEY, CDR2 SVGAGI. The CDR3 loop spans 16 amino acids. The CDR3 nucleotides are TGTGCCAGCAGTTCGGGACAGGGGAGTTGGGGTCAGCCCCAGCATTTT. It specifies CASSSGQGSWGQPQHF.

V is TRBV4-2 and J is TRBJ2-5, with 8 bases lining up with TRBD2. The germline V gene encodes CDR1 LGHNA and CDR2 YNFKEQ. The CDR3 contains 15 residues. Losses at the gene ends were 1 base for V and 3 bases for J; bases not matched to a gene: 4. The CDR3 region has the DNA TGTGCCAGCAGCCAAGCCGGGAGGGATGAAGAGACCCAGTACTTC. This translates into CASSQAGRDEETQYF.

This clonotype occurred a few times. The V and J genes are TRBV2 and TRBJ2-3; TRBD1 matches at 9 bases. Germline CDR1 reads SNHLY; CDR2 reads FYNNEI. The trim removed 6 bases at V and 4 bases at J, leaving 5 bases unmatched. The CDR3 length is 14 residues. The CDR3 here is CASRHRGLADTQYF. DNA of the CDR3: TGTGCCAGCAGACACAGGGGGCTGGCAGATACGCAGTATTTT.

As to this clonotype: Being one base from a much bigger clone, this may be a read error. The chain recombines TRBV3-1 with TRBJ1-2; a possible D gene is TRBD1 (5 bases). The length of the CDR3 is 13 residues. CDR1 and CDR2 (germline): LGHDT, YNNKEL (reference sequence). DNA for the CDR3: TGTGCCAGCAGCCAAAGACAGTACTATGACTACACCTTC. Amino acid sequence: CASSQRQYYDYTF.